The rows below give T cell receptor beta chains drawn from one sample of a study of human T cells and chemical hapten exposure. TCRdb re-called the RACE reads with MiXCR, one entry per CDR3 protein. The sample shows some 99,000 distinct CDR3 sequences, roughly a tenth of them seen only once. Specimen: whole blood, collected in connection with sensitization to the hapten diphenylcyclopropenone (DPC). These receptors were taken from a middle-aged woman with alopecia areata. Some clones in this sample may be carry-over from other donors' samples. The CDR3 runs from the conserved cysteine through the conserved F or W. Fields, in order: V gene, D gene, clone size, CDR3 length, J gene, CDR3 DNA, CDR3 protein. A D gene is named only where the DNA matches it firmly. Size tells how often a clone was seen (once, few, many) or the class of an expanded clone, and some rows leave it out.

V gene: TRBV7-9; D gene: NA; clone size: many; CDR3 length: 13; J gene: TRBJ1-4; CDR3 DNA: TGTGCCAGCAGTCAAACCCTGACAAATCAACTGTTTTTT; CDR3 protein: CASSQTLTNQLFF
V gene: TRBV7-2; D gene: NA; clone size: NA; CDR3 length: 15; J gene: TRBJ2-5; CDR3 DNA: TGTGCCAGCAGCAGGGAAGCGCGGGTCTCCGGGACCCAGTACTTC; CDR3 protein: CASSREARVSGTQYF
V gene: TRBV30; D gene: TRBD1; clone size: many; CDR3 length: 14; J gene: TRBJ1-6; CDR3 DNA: TGTGCCTGGAGTGCGGGACAGGATAATTCACCCCTCCACTTT; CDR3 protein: CAWSAGQDNSPLHF
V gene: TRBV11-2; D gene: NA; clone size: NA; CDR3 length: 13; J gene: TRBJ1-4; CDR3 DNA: TGTGCCAGCAGCTTAGAATCCGGGGGAAAACTGTTTTTT; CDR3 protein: CASSLESGGKLFF
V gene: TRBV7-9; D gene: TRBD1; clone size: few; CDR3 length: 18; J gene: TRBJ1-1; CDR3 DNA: TGTGCCAGCAGCTCTGTCCCCCGGGACAGGGCACTTGGCTCCGAAGCTTTCTTT; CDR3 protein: CASSSVPRDRALGSEAFF
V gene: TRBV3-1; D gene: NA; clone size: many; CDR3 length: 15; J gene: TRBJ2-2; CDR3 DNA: TGTGCCAGCAGCCGATCCGCCGGGGGCACCGGGGAGCTGTTTTTT; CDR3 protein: CASSRSAGGTGELFF
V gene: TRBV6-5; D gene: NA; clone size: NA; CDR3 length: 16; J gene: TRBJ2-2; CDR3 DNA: TGTGCCAGCAGTAGCCTCGGGACTTATAACACCGGGGAGCTGTTTTTT; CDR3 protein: CASSSLGTYNTGELFF
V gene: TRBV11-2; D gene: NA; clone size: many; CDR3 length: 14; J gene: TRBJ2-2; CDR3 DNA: TGTGCCGTTCAAGGACAGAGTAACACCGGGGAGCTGTTTTTT; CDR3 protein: CAVQGQSNTGELFF
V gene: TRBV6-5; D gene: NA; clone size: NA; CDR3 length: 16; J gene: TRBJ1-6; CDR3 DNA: TGTGCCAGCAGTTACTCCGCGGGGCGCTCCAATTCACCCCTCCACTTT; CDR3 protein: CASSYSAGRSNSPLHF
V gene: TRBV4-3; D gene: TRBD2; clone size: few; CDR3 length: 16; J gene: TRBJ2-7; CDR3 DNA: TGCGCCAGCAGCCAAGAGCTAGCGGGGGGCGGGGACGAGCAGTACTTC; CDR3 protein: CASSQELAGGGDEQYF
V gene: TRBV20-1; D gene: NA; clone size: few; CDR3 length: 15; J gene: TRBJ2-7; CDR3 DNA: TGCAGTGCTCCCGATCGGGACAAGGGCCTCTACGAGCAGTACTTC; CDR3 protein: CSAPDRDKGLYEQYF
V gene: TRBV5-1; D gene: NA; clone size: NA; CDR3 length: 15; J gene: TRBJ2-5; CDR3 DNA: TGCGCCAGCGGTACCTTAAACAGTGTAAGCGGGACCCAGTACTTC; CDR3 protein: CASGTLNSVSGTQYF
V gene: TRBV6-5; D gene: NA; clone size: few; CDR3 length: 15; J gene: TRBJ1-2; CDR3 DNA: TGTGCCATCTCCGCTTGGACACCTAGGATTGGGGGCCACACCTTC; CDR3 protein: CAISAWTPRIGGHTF
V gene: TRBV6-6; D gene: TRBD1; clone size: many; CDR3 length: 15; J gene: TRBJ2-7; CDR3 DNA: TGTGCCAGCAGTGCCGGACAGGCTCCCTCCTACGAGCAGTACTTC; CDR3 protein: CASSAGQAPSYEQYF
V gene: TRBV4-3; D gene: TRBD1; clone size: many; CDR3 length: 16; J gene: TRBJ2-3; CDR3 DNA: TGCGCCAGCAGCCAAGATCGGGGACAGCGAACAGATACGCAGTATTTT; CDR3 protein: CASSQDRGQRTDTQYF
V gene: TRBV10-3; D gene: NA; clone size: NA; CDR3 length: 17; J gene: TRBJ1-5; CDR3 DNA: TGTGCCATCAGCGGAGCCCAGGGGCAAGATAGCAATCAGCCCCAGCATTTT; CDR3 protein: CAISGAQGQDSNQPQHF
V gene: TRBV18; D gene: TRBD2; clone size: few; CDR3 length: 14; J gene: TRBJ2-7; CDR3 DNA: TGTGCCAGCTCACCACTCGCGGGGGAATACGAGCAGTACTTC; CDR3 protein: CASSPLAGEYEQYF
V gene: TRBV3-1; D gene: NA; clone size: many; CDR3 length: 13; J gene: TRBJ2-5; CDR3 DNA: TGTGCCAGCAGCCAAGTTGCCGGGGAGACCCAGTACTTC; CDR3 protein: CASSQVAGETQYF
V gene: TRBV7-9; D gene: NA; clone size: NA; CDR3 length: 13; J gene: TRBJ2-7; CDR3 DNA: TGTGCCAGCAGCTTAAAGCGGCCCGACGAGCAGTACTTC; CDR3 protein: CASSLKRPDEQYF
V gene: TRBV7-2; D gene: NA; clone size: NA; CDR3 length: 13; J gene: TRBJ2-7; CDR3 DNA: TGTGCCAGCAGCTTTAGCTACTCCTACGAGCAGTACTTC; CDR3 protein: CASSFSYSYEQYF
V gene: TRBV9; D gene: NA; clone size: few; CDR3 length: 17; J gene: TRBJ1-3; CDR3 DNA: TGTGCCAGCAGCGTAGATCCCTTGACTGTTCCTGGAAACACCATATATTTT; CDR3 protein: CASSVDPLTVPGNTIYF
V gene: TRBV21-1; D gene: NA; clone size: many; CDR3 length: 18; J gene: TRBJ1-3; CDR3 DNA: TGTGCCAGCAGCAGGGTTAACGGACAGGGCCGCTCTGGAAACACCATATATTTT; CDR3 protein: CASSRVNGQGRSGNTIYF
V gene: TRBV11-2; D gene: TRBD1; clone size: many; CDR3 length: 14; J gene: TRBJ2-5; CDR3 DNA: TGTGCCAGCAGCAGTACAGGGGCCAAAGAGACCCAGTACTTC; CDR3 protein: CASSSTGAKETQYF
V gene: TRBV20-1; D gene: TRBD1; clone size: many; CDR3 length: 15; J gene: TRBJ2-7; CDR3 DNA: TGCAGTGCTAGAGCCGGACAGGGCGTAACCTACGAGCAGTACTTC; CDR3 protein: CSARAGQGVTYEQYF
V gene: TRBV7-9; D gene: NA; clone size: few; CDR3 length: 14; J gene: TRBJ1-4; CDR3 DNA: TGTGCCAGCAGGCCGGGGGGGTCAACGGAAAAACTGTTTTTT; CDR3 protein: CASRPGGSTEKLFF
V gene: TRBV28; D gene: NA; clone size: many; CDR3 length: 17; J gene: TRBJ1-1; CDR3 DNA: TGTGCCAGCAGCCTATTGACAGGCGCCAGGGCGGGAACTGAAGCTTTCTTT; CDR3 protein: CASSLLTGARAGTEAFF
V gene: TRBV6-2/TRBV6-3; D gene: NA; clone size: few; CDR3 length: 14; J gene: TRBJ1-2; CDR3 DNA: TGTGCCAGCAGTATCTCGAATAGGAACTATGGCTACACCTTC; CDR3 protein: CASSISNRNYGYTF
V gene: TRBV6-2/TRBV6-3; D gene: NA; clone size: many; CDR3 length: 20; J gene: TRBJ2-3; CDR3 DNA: TGTGCCAGCAGATTCTCACCACACCCGCGAAGCGGCCCCAGCACAGATACGCAGTATTTT; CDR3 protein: CASRFSPHPRSGPSTDTQYF